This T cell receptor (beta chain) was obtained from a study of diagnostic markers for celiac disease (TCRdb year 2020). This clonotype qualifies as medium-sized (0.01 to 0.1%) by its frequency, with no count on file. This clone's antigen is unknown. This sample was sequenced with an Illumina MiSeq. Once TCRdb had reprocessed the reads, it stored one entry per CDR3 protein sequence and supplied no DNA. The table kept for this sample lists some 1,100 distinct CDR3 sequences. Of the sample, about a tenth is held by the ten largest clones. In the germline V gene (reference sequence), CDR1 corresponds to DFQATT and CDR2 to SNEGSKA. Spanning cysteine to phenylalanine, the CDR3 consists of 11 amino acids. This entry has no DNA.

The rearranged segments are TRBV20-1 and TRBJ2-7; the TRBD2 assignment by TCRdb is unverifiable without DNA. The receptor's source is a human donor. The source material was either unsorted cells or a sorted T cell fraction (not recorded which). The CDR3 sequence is CSASREYKQYF.